This record looks at one T cell receptor beta chain sequence and its context. The CDR3 totals 16 residues. The germline V gene encodes CDR1 ENHRY and CDR2 SYGVKD. V trimming: 5 bases; J trimming: 11 bases; junction bases outside the gene matches: 14. The data were taken from a study of PD-L1 blockade in urothelial cancer. Overall study context: Male sex and bladder-origin urothelial cancer were recorded for about 90% of the 29 patients.

Every PCR was spiked with synthetic TCR analog templates. The protocol was immunoSEQ multiplex PCR, while the TCRdb copy is restricted to in-frame clones and leaves out a portion. The sample comprises 85,000 to 95,000 clones, around 89% of which are singletons, and about 1.7% rests with the top ten. As to time point: pretreatment peripheral blood. Sample contribution per patient ranged from 1 to 8, covering pretreatment and on-treatment. The source was PBMCs, collected around atezolizumab (anti-PD-L1) treatment. This clonotype was sampled from a man between 60 and 75 years old with urothelial cancer. The rearrangement joins TRBV10-3 to TRBJ2-1; TRBD2 agrees at 11 bases. The CDR3 spells CAISPTSGTHYGKQFF. The CDR3, as DNA: TGTGCCATCAGTCCGACTAGCGGGACCCACTATGGGAAGCAGTTCTTC.